This entry features one T cell receptor beta chain sequence. Antigen specificity is unknown. This entry belongs to a study of beta chain features in type 1 diabetes. There are 11 residues in the CDR3. CDR1 and CDR2 (germline): MNHNY, SVGAGI (reference sequence). Between the trimmed V and J ends, which lost 6 bases and 8 bases, there was a span of 10 bases. Findings and caveats of the study: All four CD4+ subsets of Type 1 diabetes patients contained TCRB CDR3s that were moderately but significantly shorter.

The authors reverse transcribed all of the isolated RNA, so sequencing captured expressed TCRB transcripts. The table came from immunoSEQ multiplex PCR; TCRdb's copy has only in-frame clones and leaves some out. The sample holds almost 350,000 clones, about a tenth seen once. The J gene is TRBJ1-1, the V gene TRBV6-6, with no clear D. This receptor was taken from a man in his thirties or forties with type 1 diabetes. Sequencing was performed on central memory CD4+ T cells from blood. CDR3 sequence reads: CASSHAVEAFF. In DNA, the CDR3 is TGTGCCAGCAGCCACGCGGTCGAAGCTTTCTTT.